Listed below are T cell receptor beta chains from one sample, sequenced in a study of T cell repertoires in cytomegalovirus infection. TCRdb recomputed calls from the reads with MiXCR, one row per CDR3 protein. Of around 770,000 distinct CDR3 sequences in the sample, 25% to 35% were seen once. The antigens of these receptors remain unknown. This material consisted of cultured CD8+ T cells from PBMCs, taken from culture after CMV antigen stimulation. Receptor source: a human donor in good health (CMV status not recorded). Some clones in this sample may be carry-over from other donors' samples. Each CDR3 is given with its conserved first and last residue. Each record gives: clone size, V gene, J gene, CDR3 length, D gene, CDR3 protein, CDR3 DNA. A D gene is named only where the DNA matches it firmly. Size values are once, few and many counts, or a class for expanded clones, and some rows have none.

NA,TRBV3-1,TRBJ2-1,17,TRBD2,CASSSRGSGGTYNEQFF,TGTGCCAGCAGCTCCCGTGGGAGCGGGGGGACGTACAATGAGCAGTTCTTC
NA,TRBV9,TRBJ2-3,16,NA,CASSDPRAGSSGTQYF,TGTGCCAGCAGCGATCCTCGGGCAGGATCTTCGGGTACGCAGTATTTT
NA,TRBV7-2,TRBJ2-4,12,NA,CASSHSDRALYF,TGTGCCAGCAGCCATTCAGACCGGGCCCTATACTTC
few,TRBV27,TRBJ1-5,16,NA,CASSLSSAYSSQPQHF,TGTGCCAGCAGTTTATCGAGTGCCTATAGTTCTCAGCCCCAGCATTTT
NA,TRBV9,TRBJ1-1,14,NA,CASRDPEHNTEAFF,TGTGCCAGCAGGGATCCGGAACACAACACTGAAGCTTTCTTT
NA,TRBV7-9,TRBJ1-3,15,NA,CASSPYQGSGNTIYF,TGTGCCAGCAGCCCCTACCAGGGATCTGGAAACACCATATATTTT
few,TRBV7-2,TRBJ2-3,14,TRBD1,CASSSGTGWDTQYF,TGTGCCAGCAGCTCGGGGACAGGGTGGGATACGCAGTATTTT
many,TRBV7-2,TRBJ2-3,16,TRBD1,CASSFADRRYTDTQYF,TGTGCCAGCAGCTTCGCGGACAGGAGATACACAGATACGCAGTATTTT
many,TRBV7-2,TRBJ2-1,17,TRBD2,CASSLAASGGASNEQFF,TGTGCCAGCAGCTTAGCGGCTAGCGGGGGGGCTTCCAATGAGCAGTTCTTC
NA,TRBV27,TRBJ2-7,16,NA,CASSLPPSGATYEQYF,TGTGCCAGCAGTCTCCCCCCCTCTGGGGCGACCTACGAGCAGTACTTC
few,TRBV7-8,TRBJ2-1,15,TRBD1,CASSHVGTGSNEQFF,TGTGCCAGCAGTCACGTTGGGACAGGGTCCAATGAGCAGTTCTTC
once,TRBV20-1,TRBJ2-5,16,TRBD1,CSASPGRGHPIGTQYF,TGCAGTGCTAGCCCCGGCAGGGGGCACCCTATCGGGACCCAGTACTTC
NA,TRBV6-2/TRBV6-3,TRBJ1-5,16,TRBD1,CASSYPPDRFNQPQHF,TGTGCCAGCAGTTACCCCCCGGACAGGTTCAATCAGCCCCAGCATTTT
NA,TRBV27,TRBJ2-6,16,NA,CASLGTAPSGANVLTF,TGTGCCAGCCTAGGCACAGCACCATCTGGGGCCAACGTCCTGACTTTC
NA,TRBV6-2/TRBV6-3,TRBJ2-3,13,NA,CASSPGSVFTQYF,TGTGCCAGCAGCCCTGGGTCAGTTTTTACGCAGTATTTT
few,TRBV7-6,TRBJ2-1,17,TRBD2,CASSPPGGLAGANEQFF,TGTGCCAGCAGCCCCCCCGGGGGTCTAGCGGGGGCCAATGAGCAGTTCTTC
many,TRBV7-2,TRBJ2-3,15,TRBD2,CASSPSGGAVDTQYF,TGTGCCAGCAGCCCCAGCGGGGGGGCAGTAGATACGCAGTATTTT
NA,TRBV28,TRBJ2-2,14,TRBD1,CASSPTGDTGELFF,TGTGCCAGCAGTCCGACAGGGGACACCGGGGAGCTGTTTTTT
NA,TRBV7-7,TRBJ2-5,14,TRBD2,CASSVAGAKETQYF,TGTGCTAGCAGCGTAGCGGGGGCCAAGGAGACCCAGTACTTC
few,TRBV28,TRBJ2-1,12,NA,CASTYTGNEQFF,TGTGCCAGCACCTACACGGGGAATGAGCAGTTCTTC
few,TRBV6-1,TRBJ1-5,15,NA,CASSRLSQGNQPQHF,TGTGCCAGCAGTCGACTCTCTCAGGGCAATCAGCCCCAGCATTTT
NA,TRBV19,TRBJ2-3,15,TRBD2,CASSQLAGGLDTQYF,TGTGCCAGTAGCCAACTAGCGGGGGGGCTGGATACGCAGTATTTT
few,TRBV4-1,TRBJ1-5,14,NA,CASAIVGGNQPQHF,TGCGCCAGCGCGATTGTCGGGGGCAATCAGCCCCAGCATTTT
few,TRBV9,TRBJ1-5,15,NA,CASSVDSGGNQPQHF,TGTGCCAGCAGCGTAGACAGCGGAGGCAATCAGCCCCAGCATTTT
few,TRBV7-6,TRBJ2-1,13,TRBD1,CASSFPGTGGQFF,TGTGCCAGCAGCTTCCCCGGGACAGGGGGGCAGTTCTTC
many,TRBV14,TRBJ2-7,13,NA,CASSQFKRSEQYF,TGTGCCAGCAGCCAATTTAAGAGAAGCGAGCAGTACTTC
NA,TRBV6-1,TRBJ1-1,15,NA,CASSELGSGGPEAFF,TGTGCCAGCAGTGAACTTGGTTCGGGGGGCCCTGAAGCTTTCTTT
NA,TRBV4-3,TRBJ2-3,19,TRBD1,CASSQESPVRDRVADTQYF,TGCGCCAGCAGCCAGGAGTCCCCGGTTCGGGACAGGGTTGCAGATACGCAGTATTTT
many,TRBV5-1,TRBJ1-1,13,NA,CASTMDLNTEAFF,TGCGCCAGCACTATGGACTTGAACACTGAAGCTTTCTTT